This T cell receptor beta chain was obtained from a study of blood T cell repertoires in COVID-19. Study information: Material from acute and convalescent COVID-19 was sourced from the United States, Italy and Spain. The cDNA or gDNA used as material had been derived from T cells, B-cell-depleted T cells, or PBMCs.

Only one count was recorded for this clone. In the original workflow: Amplification of reference gene primers provided the estimated nucleated cell counts. This table comes from immunoSEQ multiplex PCR, and its TCRdb copy is limited to in-frame clones, with some not included. V and J calls plus clone size are reproduced from that table; the DNA served to infer D and trimming. The sample shows almost 70,000 clones, about 91% of them seen only once. Sequencing used peripheral blood. This receptor was identified in a woman between 65 and 79 years old with acute or convalescent COVID-19.

The CDR3 sequence: CAWSVVDNNEKLFF. Written as DNA, the CDR3 is TGTGCCTGGAGTGTCGTGGACAACAATGAAAAACTGTTTTTT. The rearrangement joins TRBV30 to TRBJ1-4; a weak D match, TRBD1 (5 bases). CDR1 and CDR2 (germline): GTSNPN, SVGIG (reference sequence). The CDR3 is 14 amino acids. V lost 0 bases, J lost 5 bases, and 10 bases lay in between.